This T cell receptor (beta chain) was documented in a study of molecular identifiers for immune sequencing clone quantification. General study points: Under 1% of molecules in naive cells, but over 97% of effector molecules, belonged to clones above 20 RNA copies.

CDR1 SGHRS and CDR2 YFSETQ come from the germline V gene. This CDR3 is built from 15 residues. J was trimmed by 8 bases and V by 1 base; bases with no gene match: 11. This clonotype was counted at least ten times. Its cognate antigen is unknown. MiXCR was run by TCRdb on the PCR reads, yielding one entry per CDR3 protein. Of around 82,000 distinct CDR3 sequences listed, around 20% are singletons. Naive CD8 T cells were picked out by sorting for CD8+CD4-CCR7+CD45RA+. This clonotype originated in a human donor in good health. Some libraries in this study had Jurkat cell RNA spiked in. The chain has TRBV5-1 and TRBJ1-1; 7 bases are shared with TRBD1. The sequenced material came from naive CD8+ T cells from blood, with Jurkat cell RNA spiked in. The subset denotes: FACS-sorted CD8+CD4-CCR7+CD45RA+ naive T cells. This CDR3 reads CASSLLQGPLPEAFF. In DNA form, the CDR3 reads TGCGCCAGCAGCTTGTTACAGGGGCCCCTACCGGAAGCTTTCTTT.